This T cell receptor beta chain was documented in a study of brain T cells in children with intractable seizures. Whole-study results and caveats: Pre-surgery blood may have been undersampled, hiding some clones.

Trimming removed 4 bases at V and 2 bases at J, with 14 bases between. The CDR3 is made up of 15 amino acids. Germline CDR1 SGHNT, CDR2 YYREEE (reference sequence). Sequencing was performed with immunoSEQ multiplex PCR; in TCRdb, only in-frame clones are kept and a portion is missing. The sample consists of about 340,000 clones, over 90% of them appearing once. To note about this clone: Antigen specificity is unknown.

The time point denotes: blood from clinic visit 5 months post-surgery; TSC patient then seizure free. Only cases whose brain tissue showed the highest T cell transcript signatures were sequenced. Pre-surgery treatment included at least one anti-epileptic drug. The rearrangement joins TRBV5-4 to TRBJ2-3; D tentatively fits TRBD1 or TRBD2 (5 bases each). This TCR derives from a boy in the first two years of life with tuberous sclerosis and intractable seizures. Material: peripheral blood, obtained roughly 5 months after surgery. CDR3 protein: CASSPGPGNTDTQYF. The CDR3 DNA reads TGTGCCAGCAGCCCGGGGCCGGGGAACACAGATACGCAGTATTTT. Looking up the rest from reference TRBV5-4 and TRBJ2-3 gives the full variable domain: ETGVTQSPTHLIKTRGQQVTLRCSSQSGHNTVSWYQQALGQGPQFIFQYYREEENGRGNFPPRFSGLQFPNYSSELNVNALELDDSALYLCASSPGPGNTDTQYFGPGTRLTVL.